This entry features one T cell receptor beta chain sequence. What it binds is unknown. Via CD45RO/CCR7/CD25/CD127/CD95/CD27, cells of the CD4+ naive, central memory, regulatory and stem cell-like memory subsets were sorted. All of the isolated RNA was reverse transcribed, so expressed TCRB transcripts were sequenced. The average read count of naive, central memory and regulatory T cell samples was approximately 3.5 million. TCRdb's copy holds only in-frame clones and misses some; the assay was immunoSEQ multiplex PCR. The sample records about half a million clones, about 32% being singletons. The data belong to a study of beta chain features in type 1 diabetes. Across the whole study: Sorted cells from all samples, numbering 107,917,701, were examined.

Findings and caveats of the study: Sampled from patients, naive, central memory and Treg TCRB repertoires appeared more similar than those sampled from healthy donors.

Sample: naive CD4+ T cells from blood. The TCR comes from a man aged 18 to 35 in good health.

In DNA form, the CDR3 reads TGTGCCAGCAGCTTGGGTTTAGCGGGAGGTAAACAAGAGACCCAGTACTTC. Amino acid sequence: CASSLGLAGGKQETQYF. This chain links TRBV5-4 with TRBJ2-5, with 10 nucleotides matching TRBD2. The CDR3 extends over 17 amino acids. CDR1 and CDR2 from the germline V gene are SGHNT and YYREEE (reference sequence). Trimming removed 0 bases from V and 2 bases from J; junction bases left unmatched: 7.